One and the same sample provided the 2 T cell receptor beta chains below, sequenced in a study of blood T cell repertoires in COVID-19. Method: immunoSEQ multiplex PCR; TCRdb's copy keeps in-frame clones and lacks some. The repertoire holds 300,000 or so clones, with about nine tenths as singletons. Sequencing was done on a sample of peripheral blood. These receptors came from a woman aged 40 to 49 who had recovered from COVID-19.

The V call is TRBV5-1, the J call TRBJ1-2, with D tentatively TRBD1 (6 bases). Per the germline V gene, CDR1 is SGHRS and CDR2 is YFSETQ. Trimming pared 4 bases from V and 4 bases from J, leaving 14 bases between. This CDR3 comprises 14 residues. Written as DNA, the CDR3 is TGCGCCAGCAGCCCCCTGGGGGCTACCTATGGCTACACCTTC. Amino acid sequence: CASSPLGATYGYTF.

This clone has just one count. CDR3 nucleotide sequence: TGCAGTGCTAGTACGCAGGGAACCTACGAGCAGTACTTC. Translated: CSASTQGTYEQYF. V usage is TRBV20-1 and J usage is TRBJ2-7; D is perhaps TRBD1 (5 bases). Germline V CDR1 and CDR2: DFQATT, SNEGSKA (reference sequence). This CDR3 is built from 13 residues. V was shortened by 3 bases and J by 2 bases, with 11 bases between the two germline ends.